Below are 5 T cell receptor beta chains sequenced from a single sample in a study of blood T cell repertoires in COVID-19. Assay: immunoSEQ multiplex PCR; the TCRdb copy retains only in-frame clones and omits some. The table shows around 84,000 clones, with 70% to 75% occurring only once. Sequencing was performed on peripheral blood. Receptor source: a man aged 50 to 59 with active or convalescent COVID-19.

The chain uses TRBV27 and TRBJ2-1; D might be TRBD1 (6 bases). This CDR3 is built from 15 residues. The germline V and J ends were trimmed by 1 base and 6 bases, with 13 bases remaining between them. The germline gives CDR1 MNHEY, CDR2 SMNVEV (reference sequence). The CDR3 spells CASSLYTTGINEQFF. CDR3 sequence (DNA): TGTGCCAGCAGTTTATATACCACAGGGATCAATGAGCAGTTCTTC.

This clone was seen just once. V is TRBV4-1 and J is TRBJ1-1, with TRBD1 identical over 8 bases. With 4 bases clipped from V and 4 bases from J, the junction kept 17 bases outside the gene matches. In germline, CDR1 is MGHRA, CDR2 YSYEKL. The CDR3 contains 18 residues. The CDR3 spells CASSLSQGVGSGSTEAFF. CDR3 DNA sequence: TGCGCCAGCAGCCTATCACAGGGGGTTGGGTCCGGGTCCACTGAAGCTTTCTTT.

V usage is TRBV18 and J usage is TRBJ1-2; 8 nucleotides match TRBD1. With 8 bases clipped from V and 2 bases from J, the junction kept 7 bases outside the gene matches. CDR3 size: 14 residues. The germline CDR1 and CDR2 sequences are KGHSH and LQKENI. The CDR3 nucleotides are TGTGCCAGCGCACAGACAGGGGCAAACTATGGCTACACCTTC. Translated: CASAQTGANYGYTF.

The chain employs TRBV19 and TRBJ1-5; 11 positions agree with TRBD1. V gave up 10 bases and J gave up 6 bases; unmatched junction bases: 2. The CDR3 length is 12 residues. Germline V gives CDR1 LNHDA, CDR2 SQIVND (reference sequence). This chain's CDR3 is CATGTGGQPQHF. CDR3 in DNA: TGTGCCACCGGGACAGGGGGTCAGCCCCAGCATTTT.

The chain employs TRBV12-3 or TRBV12-4 and TRBJ2-2, with D possibly matching TRBD2 (6 bases). Trimming shortened V by 4 bases and J by 6 bases, and 9 bases separated the two germline ends. The CDR3 loop spans 13 amino acids. The CDR3 spells CASSWGLAGELFF. CDR3 bases: TGTGCCAGCAGTTGGGGACTCGCCGGGGAGCTGTTTTTT.